What follows are 32 T cell receptor beta chains derived from one specimen sequenced in a study of vaccination effects on CD4 cells after COVID-19. Repertoires were generated with immunoSEQ multiplex PCR, while TCRdb's copy carries only in-frame clones and drops some. This sample has 25,000 to 35,000 clones; under 85% occur once, and the top ten carry about 32%. Before sequencing took place, the ViraFEST assay used viral peptide pools to expand antigen-specific CD4+ T cells. A 10-day culture period preceded the isolation of CD4+ T cells. Prior SARS-CoV-2 infection was absent in the vaccine recipients, as shown by negative nucleocapsid antibodies. No antigens are known for them. Material: CD4+ T cells from PBMCs cultured with SARS-CoV-2 spike peptides, obtained before COVID-19 vaccination. The receptors come from a human donor who received a COVID-19 vaccine.

This clone was counted a few times. J is TRBJ1-5 and V is TRBV28, with TRBD1 identical over 8 bases. Germline V gene data show CDR1 as MDHEN and CDR2 as SYDVKM. Germline trimming cut 8 bases from V and 3 bases from J; bases unmatched to any gene: 3. This CDR3 region has 13 residues. The CDR3 sequence is CASRQGNNQPQHF. The CDR3 coding sequence is TGTGCCAGCCGACAGGGGAACAATCAGCCCCAGCATTTT. The complete variable domain, with remaining parts taken from reference TRBV28 and TRBJ1-5, reads DVKVTQSSRYLVKRTGEKVFLECVQDMDHENMFWYRQDPGLGLRLIYFSYDVKMKEKGDIPEGYSVSREKKERFSLILESASTNQTSMYLCASRQGNNQPQHFGDGTRLSIL.

The chain combines TRBV2 with TRBJ2-7; a weak D match, TRBD1 (5 bases). The CDR3 loop spans 17 amino acids. The germline CDR1 and CDR2 sequences are SNHLY and FYNNEI. V dropped 1 base and J dropped 7 bases, with 23 bases sitting between them. The CDR3: CASSEGSWSGFFQEQYF. The CDR3 bases are TGTGCCAGCAGTGAAGGATCTTGGTCAGGGTTCTTCCAAGAGCAGTACTTC.

The rearrangement links TRBV27 to TRBJ2-1, with D possibly being TRBD1 (6 bases). The CDR3 sequence is 16 residues long. Germline V lookup: CDR1 MNHEY, CDR2 SMNVEV (reference sequence). The ends were cut back, 6 bases at V and 0 bases at J, with 15 bases in the middle. CDR3 loop: CASSAQGLNSYNEQFF. As DNA, the CDR3 is TGTGCCAGCAGCGCACAGGGCCTGAACTCCTACAATGAGCAGTTCTTC.

The V gene is TRBV18, the J gene TRBJ1-4, with D tentatively TRBD1 (5 bases). V was cut by 5 bases and J by 0 bases, with 13 bases left in between. Germline values: CDR1 KGHSH, CDR2 LQKENI. The CDR3 extends over 16 amino acids. The CDR3 bases are TGTGCCAGCTCATTCAGGGATCCTGCAACTAATGAAAAACTGTTTTTT. Amino acids: CASSFRDPATNEKLFF.

The chain employs TRBV28 and TRBJ1-2; D unclear. This CDR3 spans 13 amino acids. The V end lost 4 bases, the J end lost 3 bases, and 9 bases lay between the germline ends. Looked up from germline, CDR1 is MDHEN and CDR2 is SYDVKM. The CDR3 sequence: CASSSPTYYGYTF. For the CDR3, the DNA is TGTGCCAGCAGTTCCCCGACTTACTATGGCTACACCTTC.

In its sample, this clone was seen a few times. This chain links TRBV4-1 with TRBJ1-2, with a tentative D call TRBD1 (5 bases). The CDR3 consists of 15 residues. Germline V lookup: CDR1 MGHRA, CDR2 YSYEKL. Trimming took off 2 bases at V and 0 bases at J, with 10 bases between the two ends. CDR3 in amino acids: CASSQSQGTNYGYTF. For the CDR3, the DNA is TGCGCCAGCAGCCAAAGTCAGGGTACTAACTATGGCTACACCTTC.

This clone appeared a single time. CDR3 sequence (DNA): TGTGCCAGCAGTTACAGCCAGGGGGCCAACACCGGGGAGCTGTTTTTT. The encoded protein is CASSYSQGANTGELFF. V and J are TRBV6-5 and TRBJ2-2; 8 positions agree with TRBD1. CDR1 is MNHEY and CDR2 is SVGAGI in the germline V gene. The CDR3 sequence is 16 residues long. V was clipped by 2 bases and J by 2 bases; unmatched bases: 4.

The rearrangement uses TRBV2 and TRBJ2-3, with D maybe TRBD2 (5 bases). With 6 bases removed from V and 0 bases from J, the gap between germline ends came to 7 bases. The germline gives CDR1 SNHLY, CDR2 FYNNEI. This CDR3 has 13 amino acids. The CDR3 coding sequence is TGTGCCAGCAGCGGGATTAGCACAGATACGCAGTATTTT. Its protein is CASSGISTDTQYF.

The chain carries TRBV29-1 and TRBJ1-1; the D gene is possibly TRBD1 (5 bases). V lost 7 bases and J 0 bases, leaving 15 bases between the germline ends. Looked up from germline, CDR1 is SQVTM and CDR2 is ANQGSEA. CDR3 size: 14 residues. In DNA, the CDR3 is TGCAGCGCTGCTCTGGGGGGGATGAACACTGAAGCTTTCTTT. It specifies CSAALGGMNTEAFF.

The chain is built from TRBV28 and TRBJ2-3; 11 bases are shared with TRBD2. V trimming: 6 bases; J trimming: 2 bases; junction bases outside the gene matches: 10. The CDR3 length is 17 residues. Germline V gene sequence: CDR1 MDHEN, CDR2 SYDVKM. CDR3 nucleotides: TGTGCCAGCAGCCCACGTCTACTAGCGGGAGCCACAGATACGCAGTATTTT. Its protein product is CASSPRLLAGATDTQYF.

This CDR3 reads CATSHAGQGATGELFF. DNA of the CDR3: TGTGCCACCAGTCACGCCGGACAGGGGGCAACCGGGGAGCTGTTTTTT. V is TRBV24-1 and J is TRBJ2-2; 11 bases line up with TRBD1. The CDR3 runs to 16 residues. CDR1 is KGHDR, CDR2 SFDVKD, per germline. The V and J ends lost 6 bases and 5 bases, in that order; junction bases with no gene match: 7.

This sequence joins TRBV4-1 and TRBJ2-3; 11 bases match TRBD2. CDR3 length: 19 amino acids. Germline CDR1 and CDR2: MGHRA and YSYEKL. V shed 2 bases, J shed 0 bases, and the junction held 10 bases outside the gene matches. The CDR3 is CASSQPLAGGSYSTDTQYF. DNA of the CDR3: TGCGCCAGCAGCCAACCCCTAGCGGGGGGTTCTTATAGCACAGATACGCAGTATTTT.

The rearrangement uses TRBV5-8 and TRBJ1-1, with TRBD1 as a possible D gene (5 bases). CDR3 length equals 15 residues. V dropped 3 bases and J dropped 3 bases, with 15 bases sitting between them. Germline V lookup: CDR1 SGHTS, CDR2 YDEGEE. Here the CDR3 DNA reads TGTGCCAGCAGCTCGGCAGTGGGGGGGTACACTGAAGCTTTCTTT. This translates into CASSSAVGGYTEAFF.

This clone has more than one count but fewer than ten. CDR3 amino acids: CATSRTGQINQPQHF. CDR3 sequence (DNA): TGTGCCACCAGCAGGACAGGACAGATCAATCAGCCCCAGCATTTT. This chain joins TRBV15 and TRBJ1-5; TRBD1 is a possible D gene (6 bases). V lost 3 bases and J 3 bases, leaving 12 bases between the germline ends. The CDR3 consists of 15 residues. Germline CDR1 and CDR2: LNHNV and YYDKDF (reference sequence).

The chain is built from TRBV29-1 and TRBJ1-1; the match to TRBD1 covers 8 bases. V lost 5 bases to trimming and J lost 2 bases; unmatched junction nucleotides: 7. The CDR3 extends over 14 amino acids. The germline gives CDR1 SQVTM, CDR2 ANQGSEA. The CDR3 reads CSVIRQGPNTEAFF. CDR3 in DNA: TGCAGCGTTATCCGACAGGGGCCAAACACTGAAGCTTTCTTT.

This chain connects TRBV2 to TRBJ1-1; D may be TRBD1 (5 bases). From germline, CDR1 is SNHLY and CDR2 FYNNEI. The germline V and J ends were trimmed by 8 bases and 7 bases, with 20 bases remaining between them. The length of the CDR3 is 14 residues. The CDR3 region has the DNA TGTGCCAGCTCCCCGCCCGGGGGATTCAGTGAAGCTTTCTTT. Translated: CASSPPGGFSEAFF.

The V call is TRBV7-2, the J call TRBJ2-7; 7 positions match TRBD1. J was trimmed by 4 bases and V by 5 bases; bases with no gene match: 2. Germline loops: CDR1 SGHTA, CDR2 FQGNSA. CDR3 size: 12 residues. CDR3 nucleotides: TGTGCCAGCAGCATACAGGGGTACGAGCAGTACTTC. Protein: CASSIQGYEQYF.

The chain's CDR3 is CASRVGGLNTEAFF. DNA of the CDR3: TGTGCCAGCCGCGTAGGGGGGTTGAACACTGAAGCTTTCTTT. This sequence joins TRBV28 and TRBJ1-1, with D possibly being TRBD1 (6 bases). The CDR3 contains 14 residues. V was pared by 8 bases and J by 0 bases, with 13 bases between. Germline assignment: CDR1 MDHEN and CDR2 SYDVKM.

V usage is TRBV6-1 and J usage is TRBJ1-1; D gene unclear. Trimming stripped 7 bases from V and 8 bases from J, with 11 bases between. The CDR3 consists of 11 residues. The germline V gene has CDR1 MNHNS and CDR2 SASEGT. The DNA of the CDR3 is TGTGCCAGCACCCGAGAGTACGAAGCTTTCTTT. Translation gives CASTREYEAFF.

This clone appeared a few times. The V and J genes are TRBV2 and TRBJ2-5, with D tentatively TRBD2 (5 bases). CDR3 length: 11 amino acids. The germline V and J ends were trimmed by 7 bases and 10 bases, with 13 bases remaining between them. The germline V gene has CDR1 SNHLY and CDR2 FYNNEI. The CDR3 region is CASTDGDNQYF. The CDR3 DNA follows: TGTGCCAGCACCGACGGGGATAACCAGTACTTC.

The CDR3 region has the DNA TGTGCCATCAGTGAGTCGAAGCAGGCCATTAATTCACCCCTCCACTTT. It encodes CAISESKQAINSPLHF. The V call is TRBV10-3, the J call TRBJ1-6, with no clear D. Deletions cut 0 bases from V and 6 bases from J, with 12 bases between. In germline, CDR1 is ENHRY, CDR2 SYGVKD. CDR3 length: 16 residues.

V gene TRBV20-1 combines with J gene TRBJ1-4; the D is unclear. The CDR3 runs 11 residues. CDR1 and CDR2 (germline): DFQATT, SNEGSKA (reference sequence). The V end was cut by 3 bases, the J end by 7 bases, with 6 bases between. CDR3 region: CSASDGEKLFF. For the CDR3, the DNA is TGCAGTGCTAGTGACGGTGAAAAACTGTTTTTT.

The gene calls are TRBV3-1 (or the pseudogene TRBV3-2) and TRBJ2-4, with D perhaps TRBD1 (5 bases). The CDR3 contains 17 residues. The V end was cut by 2 bases, the J end by 3 bases, with 17 bases between. The germline V gene encodes CDR1 LGHDT and CDR2 YNNKEL (reference sequence). Here the CDR3 DNA reads TGTGCCAGCAGCCAAAAGACCGTGCTGCAGGGCAAAAACATTCAGTACTTC. This sequence encodes CASSQKTVLQGKNIQYF.

This clone showed up just once. The chain couples TRBV5-4 to TRBJ2-2; D perhaps matches TRBD1 (5 bases). Germline V lookup: CDR1 SGHNT, CDR2 YYREEE (reference sequence). Trimming removed 2 bases from V and 6 bases from J, with 11 bases in between. The CDR3 totals 14 residues. As DNA, the CDR3 is TGTGCCAGCAGCTTCAGACAGAATGCCGGGGAGCTGTTTTTT. It yields the protein CASSFRQNAGELFF.

The chain uses TRBV19 and TRBJ1-1; TRBD1 agrees at 9 bases. The CDR3 extends over 17 amino acids. Germline CDR1 reads LNHDA; CDR2 reads SQIVND (reference sequence). The J segment lost 4 bases and the V segment lost 5 bases, leaving 14 bases of the junction unmatched. The CDR3 is CASSQTDRGRLGTEAFF. CDR3 in DNA: TGTGCCAGTAGTCAAACGGACAGGGGAAGGTTGGGCACTGAAGCTTTCTTT.

The chain employs TRBV21-1 and TRBJ2-1; the D call TRBD1 from the table was never checked on the DNA. TRBV21-1 is recorded as a pseudogene. The CDR3 covers 18 residues. CDR3 in DNA: TGTGCCAGCAGCATCAATCGCCTTGGACAGAATACCTACAATGAGCAGTTCTTC. This gives the protein CASSINRLGQNTYNEQFF.

This sequence joins TRBV30 and TRBJ1-2; TRBD1 might be the D (5 bases). The CDR3 length is 14 residues. V lost 3 bases, J lost 4 bases, and 15 bases lay in between. Per the germline V gene, CDR1 is GTSNPN and CDR2 is SVGIG (reference sequence). The CDR3 bases are TGTGCCTGGAGAGGGGTTGCCGGCCTCTATGGCTACACCTTC. Protein: CAWRGVAGLYGYTF.

This clone showed up just a few times. The rearrangement uses TRBV5-4 and TRBJ1-3, with a possible D match to TRBD1 (5 bases). The CDR3 totals 14 residues. The V and J ends lost 3 bases and 4 bases respectively, with 11 bases between them. CDR1 and CDR2 from the germline V gene are SGHNT and YYREEE (reference sequence). DNA of the CDR3: TGTGCCAGCAGCTGGGGCACTCAGGGAAACACCATATATTTT. This encodes CASSWGTQGNTIYF.

The chain joins TRBV7-9 to TRBJ2-3; the D gene is possibly TRBD2 (7 bases). CDR3 size: 17 residues. CDR1 is SEHNR and CDR2 is FQNEAQ in the germline V gene (reference sequence). Between the trimmed V and J ends, which lost 5 bases and 0 bases, there was a span of 18 bases. CDR3 nucleotide sequence: TGTGCCAGCAGCCCGGCGGGGGTGACAGGAAGCACAGATACGCAGTATTTT. Residues: CASSPAGVTGSTDTQYF.

The chain uses TRBV3-1 (or the pseudogene TRBV3-2) and TRBJ1-1; maybe TRBD1 (5 bases). The CDR3 has 14 amino acids. The V end lost 4 bases, the J end lost 1 base, and 10 bases lay between the germline ends. The germline CDR1 and CDR2 sequences are LGHDT and YNNKEL (reference sequence). The CDR3 loop reads CASSRTGQNTEAFF. DNA of the CDR3: TGTGCCAGCAGCCGAACGGGGCAGAACACTGAAGCTTTCTTT.

This clone was observed a single time. J is TRBJ2-2 and V is TRBV11-3; D is possibly TRBD2 (5 bases). In germline, CDR1 is SGHNT, CDR2 YENEEA. The CDR3 extends over 15 amino acids. The V gene lost 3 bases and the J gene lost 3 bases, with 11 bases spanning the gap. This chain's CDR3 is CASSFTSLDTGELFF. The CDR3 region has the DNA TGTGCCAGCAGCTTTACTAGTCTCGACACCGGGGAGCTGTTTTTT.

The chain couples TRBV14 to TRBJ1-1; D is perhaps TRBD1 (5 bases). Trimming took off 1 base at V and 2 bases at J, with 11 bases between the two ends. CDR1 is SGHDN, CDR2 FVKESK, per germline. The CDR3 extends over 15 amino acids. The CDR3 DNA follows: TGTGCCAGCAGCCAAGTGGCAGGGTATAACACTGAAGCTTTCTTT. The encoded protein is CASSQVAGYNTEAFF.